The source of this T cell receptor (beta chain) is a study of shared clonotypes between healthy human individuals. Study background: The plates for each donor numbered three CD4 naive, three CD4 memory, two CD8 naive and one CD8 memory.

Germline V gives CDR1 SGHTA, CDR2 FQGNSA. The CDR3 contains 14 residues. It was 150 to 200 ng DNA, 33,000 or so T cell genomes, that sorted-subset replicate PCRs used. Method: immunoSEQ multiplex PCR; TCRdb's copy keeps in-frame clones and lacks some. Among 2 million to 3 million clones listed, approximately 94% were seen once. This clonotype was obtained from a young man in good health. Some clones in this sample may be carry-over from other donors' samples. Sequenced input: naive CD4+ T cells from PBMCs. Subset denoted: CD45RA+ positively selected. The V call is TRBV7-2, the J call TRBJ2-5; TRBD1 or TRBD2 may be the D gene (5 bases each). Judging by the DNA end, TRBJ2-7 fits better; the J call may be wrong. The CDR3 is CASSLGDGTYEQYF. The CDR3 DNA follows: TGTGCCAGCAGCTTAGGGGACGGGACCTACGAGCAGTACTTC.